The rows below give T cell receptor beta chains drawn from one sample of a study of vaccination and CD4 T cells after COVID-19. Their specific antigens are unknown. TCRdb re-called the PCR reads with MiXCR, one entry per CDR3 protein. This sample carries approximately 15,000 distinct CDR3 sequences, around three fifths of them seen once, and the ten largest clones take roughly 10%. Input material: CD4+ T cells from blood, cultured in vitro. The receptors derive from a human donor who had recovered from COVID-19. The CDR3 runs from the conserved cysteine through the conserved F or W. A D gene is named only where the DNA matches it firmly. Only some rows state a clone size, as once, few, many or a class for expanded clones.

clone_size	v_call	j_call	d_call	cdr3_aa	cdr3_nt
few	TRBV28	TRBJ2-5	NA	CASSLVVAEETQYF	TGTGCCAGCAGTTTGGTGGTAGCGGAAGAGACCCAGTACTTC
NA	TRBV20-1	TRBJ1-1	TRBD1	CSATGGTEAFF	TGCAGTGCCACAGGGGGGACTGAAGCTTTCTTT
NA	TRBV20-1	TRBJ2-7	TRBD2	CSAATSGRAWDEQYF	TGCAGTGCTGCGACTAGCGGGAGGGCCTGGGACGAGCAGTACTTC
NA	TRBV5-6	TRBJ2-7	TRBD2	CASSLAELAGNLEQYF	TGTGCCAGCAGCTTGGCCGAGCTAGCGGGAAACCTTGAGCAGTACTTC
NA	TRBV20-1	TRBJ1-5	NA	CSASEWQGSDQPQHF	TGCAGTGCTAGTGAGTGGCAGGGGTCGGATCAGCCCCAGCATTTT
few	TRBV7-6	TRBJ2-3	NA	CASKGGNWGDTQYF	TGTGCCAGCAAGGGCGGGAACTGGGGAGATACGCAGTATTTT
NA	TRBV27	TRBJ2-5	NA	CASSSAAAGETQYF	TGTGCCAGCAGCTCAGCGGCGGCCGGAGAGACCCAGTACTTC
NA	TRBV6-1	TRBJ1-2	TRBD1	CASRAGQGSDYGYTF	TGTGCCAGCAGAGCCGGACAGGGATCGGACTATGGCTACACCTTC
NA	TRBV7-3	TRBJ2-3	NA	CASSPQEGGRDTQYF	TGTGCCAGCAGCCCCCAGGAGGGAGGCCGAGATACGCAGTATTTT
NA	TRBV11-3	TRBJ2-3	NA	CASSLDPDTQYF	TGTGCCAGCAGCTTAGACCCAGATACGCAGTATTTT
NA	TRBV5-4	TRBJ2-7	TRBD2	CASSRRLAGPYEQYF	TGTGCCAGCAGCCGTAGGCTAGCGGGACCCTACGAGCAGTACTTC
NA	TRBV4-1	TRBJ1-1	TRBD1	CASSQEVTGRRTEAFF	TGCGCCAGCAGCCAAGAGGTGACAGGGCGGCGGACTGAAGCTTTCTTT
NA	TRBV19	TRBJ2-1	TRBD2	CASSTSGKRQFF	TGTGCCAGTAGTACTAGCGGGAAGAGGCAGTTCTTC
NA	TRBV6-1	TRBJ2-7	NA	CASRSGGAPSYEQYF	TGTGCCAGCAGAAGCGGCGGGGCCCCCTCCTACGAGCAGTACTTC
NA	TRBV28	TRBJ2-1	NA	CASSLPQRVYNEQFF	TGTGCCAGCAGTTTACCCCAGCGGGTCTACAATGAGCAGTTCTTC
NA	TRBV11-2	TRBJ2-7	NA	CASSLVRGAQYF	TGTGCCAGCAGCTTAGTAAGGGGCGCGCAGTACTTC
NA	TRBV7-2	TRBJ1-2	TRBD1	CASSLQGAGGYTF	TGTGCCAGCAGCTTACAGGGGGCGGGTGGCTACACCTTC
NA	TRBV19	TRBJ1-1	TRBD1	CASRHRQGATEAFF	TGTGCCAGTAGACATAGACAGGGGGCGACTGAAGCTTTCTTT
few	TRBV6-5	TRBJ1-6	NA	CASSYRQSVNSPLHF	TGTGCCAGCAGTTACAGACAGAGCGTAAATTCACCCCTCCACTTT
NA	TRBV19	TRBJ2-5	NA	CATRRNLQETQYF	TGTGCCACCCGGCGAAATCTCCAAGAGACCCAGTACTTC
NA	TRBV7-3	TRBJ2-2	NA	CASSFLGQGTGELFF	TGTGCCAGCAGCTTCCTTGGGCAGGGCACCGGGGAGCTGTTTTTT
NA	TRBV28	TRBJ1-2	NA	CASSLEYRVGGYTF	TGTGCCAGCAGTTTAGAGTACAGGGTGGGGGGCTACACCTTC
few	TRBV6-1	TRBJ1-2	NA	CASSEGLGGSGYTF	TGTGCCAGCAGTGAGGGATTGGGGGGCTCTGGCTACACCTTC
few	TRBV7-2	TRBJ1-2	NA	CASSLEGWSYTF	TGTGCCAGCAGCTTAGAGGGTTGGAGCTACACCTTC
NA	TRBV2	TRBJ1-5	NA	CASRPGPGDNQPQHF	TGTGCCAGCAGGCCAGGCCCTGGAGACAATCAGCCCCAGCATTTT
NA	TRBV27	TRBJ2-3	NA	CASSTFEDTQYF	TGTGCCAGCAGTACCTTCGAAGATACGCAGTATTTT
NA	TRBV6-1	TRBJ1-5	NA	CASSPQVNYQPQHF	TGTGCCAGCAGTCCCCAGGTAAATTATCAGCCCCAGCATTTT
NA	TRBV20-1	TRBJ2-5	TRBD2	CSAAPRNSGSQETQYF	TGCAGTGCTGCCCCGAGGAATAGCGGGAGTCAAGAGACCCAGTACTTC
NA	TRBV6-1	TRBJ2-1	NA	CASIGGWGEQFF	TGTGCCAGCATAGGCGGTTGGGGTGAGCAGTTCTTC
NA	TRBV20-1	TRBJ1-5	NA	CSAGNLRVSNQPQHF	TGCAGTGCTGGCAACCTCCGGGTGTCCAATCAGCCCCAGCATTTT
NA	TRBV7-6	TRBJ2-7	TRBD1	CASSSRDRAYEQYF	TGTGCCAGCAGCTCCCGGGACAGGGCCTACGAGCAGTACTTC
NA	TRBV5-4	TRBJ2-1	TRBD2	CASSSKREGPNEQFF	TGTGCCAGCAGCTCAAAGCGGGAGGGCCCCAATGAGCAGTTCTTC
once	TRBV20-1	TRBJ2-3	TRBD2	CSARAGRAGGPEMYF	TGCAGTGCTAGAGCCGGCCGCGCGGGAGGGCCTGAGATGTATTTT
NA	TRBV5-4	TRBJ2-1	NA	CASSTARNEQFF	TGTGCCAGCAGCACAGCCCGTAATGAGCAGTTCTTC
few	TRBV6-2/TRBV6-3	TRBJ1-5	TRBD1	CASSYSRKTGGTHNNQPQHF	TGTGCCAGCAGTTACTCGAGGAAGACAGGGGGCACCCACAACAATCAGCCCCAGCATTTT
NA	TRBV28	TRBJ2-7	TRBD2	CASSLRGSGRYEQYF	TGTGCCAGCAGTTTAAGGGGTAGCGGGAGATACGAGCAGTACTTC
NA	TRBV24-1	TRBJ2-7	TRBD2	CATSDAGTRGEQYF	TGTGCCACCAGTGATGCCGGGACTAGAGGTGAGCAGTACTTC
NA	TRBV4-1	TRBJ1-2	TRBD1	CASSVGQNYGYTF	TGCGCCAGCAGCGTGGGACAGAACTATGGCTACACCTTC
NA	TRBV3-1	TRBJ1-1	NA	CASSTTLNTEAFF	TGTGCCAGCAGCACGACACTCAACACTGAAGCTTTCTTT
NA	TRBV2	TRBJ1-1	NA	CASSERGSKGAFF	TGTGCCAGCAGTGAACGTGGATCCAAGGGAGCTTTCTTT
once	TRBV3-1	TRBJ2-4	NA	CASSHDVVDIQYF	TGTGCCAGCAGCCATGACGTAGTCGACATTCAGTACTTC
few	TRBV10-3	TRBJ2-2	TRBD2	CAISGASGRIANTGELFF	TGTGCCATCAGTGGGGCTAGCGGGAGGATCGCGAACACCGGGGAGCTGTTTTTT
NA	TRBV7-2	TRBJ1-2	NA	CASSLGQNPNYGYTF	TGTGCCAGCAGCTTAGGACAGAATCCTAACTATGGCTACACCTTC
NA	TRBV30	TRBJ1-1	NA	CASHRAGNTEAFF	TGTGCCTCCCACCGCGCGGGGAACACTGAAGCTTTCTTT
NA	TRBV11-3	TRBJ2-1	TRBD2	CASSFSSGGSSYNEQFF	TGTGCCAGCAGCTTCTCTAGCGGGGGAAGCTCCTACAATGAGCAGTTCTTC
NA	TRBV5-1	TRBJ2-1	NA	CASSPLGNNEQFF	TGCGCCAGCAGCCCGTTGGGCAACAATGAGCAGTTCTTC